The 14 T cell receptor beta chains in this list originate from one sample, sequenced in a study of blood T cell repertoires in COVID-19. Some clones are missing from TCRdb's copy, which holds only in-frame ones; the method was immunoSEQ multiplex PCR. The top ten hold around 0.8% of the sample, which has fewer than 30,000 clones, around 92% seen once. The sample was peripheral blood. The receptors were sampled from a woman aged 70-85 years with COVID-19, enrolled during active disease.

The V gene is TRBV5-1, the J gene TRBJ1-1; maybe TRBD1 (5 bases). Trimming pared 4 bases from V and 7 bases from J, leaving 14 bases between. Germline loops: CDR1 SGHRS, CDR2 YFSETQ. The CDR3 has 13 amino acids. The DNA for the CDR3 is TGCGCCAGCAGCGGTGGGGGGAGCGGTGAAGCTTTCTTT. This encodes CASSGGGSGEAFF.

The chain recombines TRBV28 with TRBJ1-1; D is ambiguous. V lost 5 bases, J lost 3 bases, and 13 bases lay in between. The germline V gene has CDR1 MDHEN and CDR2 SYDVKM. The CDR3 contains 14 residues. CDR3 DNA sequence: TGTGCCAGCAGTCCAACCTCCCAGTACACTGAAGCTTTCTTT. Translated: CASSPTSQYTEAFF.

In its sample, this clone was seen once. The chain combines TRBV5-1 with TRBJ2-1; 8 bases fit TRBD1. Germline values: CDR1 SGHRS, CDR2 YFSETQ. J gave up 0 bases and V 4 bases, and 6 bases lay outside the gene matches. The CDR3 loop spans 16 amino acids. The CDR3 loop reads CASSERQGSSYNEQFF. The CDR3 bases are TGCGCCAGCAGCGAGAGACAGGGGAGCTCCTACAATGAGCAGTTCTTC.

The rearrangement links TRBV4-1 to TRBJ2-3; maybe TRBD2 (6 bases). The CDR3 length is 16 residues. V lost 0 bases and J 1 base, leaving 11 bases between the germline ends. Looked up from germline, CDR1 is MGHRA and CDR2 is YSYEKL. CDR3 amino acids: CASSQERRGGTDTQYF. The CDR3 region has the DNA TGCGCCAGCAGCCAAGAAAGGCGGGGCGGCACAGATACGCAGTATTTT.

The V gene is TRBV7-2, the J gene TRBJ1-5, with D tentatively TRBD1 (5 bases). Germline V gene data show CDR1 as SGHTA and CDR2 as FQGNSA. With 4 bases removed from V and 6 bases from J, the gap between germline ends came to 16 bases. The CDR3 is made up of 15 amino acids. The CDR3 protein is CASSSQLQGGQPQHF. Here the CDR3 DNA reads TGTGCCAGCAGCTCCCAACTTCAGGGAGGTCAGCCCCAGCATTTT.

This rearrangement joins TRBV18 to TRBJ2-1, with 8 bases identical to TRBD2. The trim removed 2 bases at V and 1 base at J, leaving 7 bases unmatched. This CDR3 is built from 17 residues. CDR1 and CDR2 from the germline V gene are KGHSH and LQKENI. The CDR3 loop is CASSPSAGAGSYNEQFF. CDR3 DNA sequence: TGTGCCAGCTCACCATCAGCGGGAGCTGGGTCCTACAATGAGCAGTTCTTC.

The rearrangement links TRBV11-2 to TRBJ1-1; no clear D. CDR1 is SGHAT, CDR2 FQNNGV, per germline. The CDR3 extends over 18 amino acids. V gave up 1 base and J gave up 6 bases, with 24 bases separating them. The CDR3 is CASSLAARYGRREAEAFF. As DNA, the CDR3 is TGTGCCAGCAGCTTAGCTGCCCGCTACGGGCGGCGGGAGGCTGAAGCTTTCTTT.

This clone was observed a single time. CDR3 residues: CASSLARTGGFYEQYF. CDR3 nucleotides: TGTGCCAGCAGCTTAGCGAGGACAGGGGGCTTTTACGAGCAGTACTTC. The chain carries TRBV11-2 and TRBJ2-7; 11 bases are a match to TRBD1. Germline lookup yields CDR1 SGHAT and CDR2 FQNNGV. Trimming cost V 1 base and J 4 bases; bases outside gene matches: 6. This CDR3 has 16 amino acids.

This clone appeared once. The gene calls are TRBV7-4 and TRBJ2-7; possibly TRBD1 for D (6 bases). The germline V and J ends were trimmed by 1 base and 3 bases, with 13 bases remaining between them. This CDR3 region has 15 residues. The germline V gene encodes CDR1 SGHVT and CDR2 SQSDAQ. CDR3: CASSLGTAQSYEQYF. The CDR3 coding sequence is TGTGCCAGCAGCTTAGGGACAGCCCAGAGCTACGAGCAGTACTTC.

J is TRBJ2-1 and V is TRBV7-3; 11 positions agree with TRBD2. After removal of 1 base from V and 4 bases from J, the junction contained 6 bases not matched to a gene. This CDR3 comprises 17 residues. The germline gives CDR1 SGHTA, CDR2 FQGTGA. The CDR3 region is CASSLKALAGEYNEQFF. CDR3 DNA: TGTGCCAGCAGCTTAAAGGCACTAGCGGGAGAATACAATGAGCAGTTCTTC.

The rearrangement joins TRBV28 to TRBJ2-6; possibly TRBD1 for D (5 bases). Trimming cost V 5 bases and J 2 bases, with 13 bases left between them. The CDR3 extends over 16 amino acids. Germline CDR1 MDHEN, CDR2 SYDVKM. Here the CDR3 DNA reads TGTGCCAGCAGTGACGACAGCTCACCTGGGGCCAACGTCCTGACTTTC. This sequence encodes CASSDDSSPGANVLTF.

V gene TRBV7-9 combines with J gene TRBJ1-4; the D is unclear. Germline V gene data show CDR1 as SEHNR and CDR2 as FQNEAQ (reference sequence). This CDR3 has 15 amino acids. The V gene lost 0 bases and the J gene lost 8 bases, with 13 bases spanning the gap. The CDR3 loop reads CASSLAEMLGEKLFF. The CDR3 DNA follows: TGTGCCAGCAGCTTAGCCGAAATGTTGGGCGAAAAACTGTTTTTT.

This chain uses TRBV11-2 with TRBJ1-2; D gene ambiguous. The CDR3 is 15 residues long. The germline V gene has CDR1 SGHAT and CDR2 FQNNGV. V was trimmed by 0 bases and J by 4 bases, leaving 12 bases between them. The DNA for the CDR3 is TGTGCCAGCAGCTTAGATAGTACGGGGAGCTATGGCTACACCTTC. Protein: CASSLDSTGSYGYTF.

In DNA form, the CDR3 reads TGTGCCAGCAGTCTTACTTCGGTGTTCTCCGGAAACACCATATATTTT. Translating it yields CASSLTSVFSGNTIYF. V usage is TRBV27 and J usage is TRBJ1-3; no clear D gene. V was clipped by 5 bases and J by 4 bases, with 18 bases between them. The germline CDR1 and CDR2 sequences are MNHEY and SMNVEV (reference sequence). CDR3 length: 16 amino acids.